What follows are 21 T cell receptor beta chains derived from one specimen sequenced in a study of molecular identifiers for immune sequencing clone quantification. TCRdb re-called the PCR reads through MiXCR, storing one row per CDR3 protein. Among some 320,000 distinct CDR3 sequences listed, about a quarter were seen once. Sequencing used naive CD8+ T cells from blood, with Jurkat cell RNA spiked in. Subset described: FACS-sorted CD8+CD4-CCR7+CD45RA+ naive T cells. The receptors were sampled from a human donor in good health. Some libraries in this study had Jurkat cell RNA spiked in.

In its sample, this clonotype was seen many times. The J gene is TRBJ2-3, the V gene TRBV29-1; 9 nucleotides line up with TRBD1. The J segment lost 0 bases and the V segment lost 2 bases, leaving 6 bases of the junction unmatched. Germline CDR1 reads SQVTM; CDR2 reads ANQGSEA. The CDR3 is 16 residues long. The CDR3 loop reads CSVEPRTGASTDTQYF. For the CDR3, the DNA is TGCAGCGTTGAACCCCGGACAGGGGCTAGCACAGATACGCAGTATTTT.

This clonotype appeared many times. This rearrangement joins TRBV12-3 or TRBV12-4 to TRBJ2-7; D is unresolved. This CDR3 region has 12 residues. V shed 3 bases and J shed 6 bases, with 9 bases lying between them. CDR3 sequence (DNA): TGTGCCAGCAGTTTGGGTGGGGTCGAGCAGTACTTC. Amino acid sequence: CASSLGGVEQYF.

In this sample, this clonotype turned up many times. The chain has TRBV6-5 and TRBJ2-7; D is unresolved. Germline values: CDR1 MNHEY, CDR2 SVGAGI. CDR3 length equals 14 residues. Between the trimmed V and J ends, which lost 2 bases and 4 bases, there was a span of 12 bases. This CDR3 is CASSYESGVYEQYF. CDR3 nucleotides: TGTGCCAGCAGTTACGAGTCTGGGGTATACGAGCAGTACTTC.

This clonotype was seen more than once but under ten times. The chain recombines TRBV4-1 with TRBJ2-5; 11 bases are shared with TRBD1. Germline CDR1 MGHRA, CDR2 YSYEKL. Trimming cost V 4 bases and J 5 bases; bases outside gene matches: 12. The CDR3 totals 17 residues. The CDR3 nucleotides are TGCGCCAGCAGCCGAAGTGCCCGGACAGGGGGCTTGGAGACCCAGTACTTC. Encoded protein: CASSRSARTGGLETQYF.

The chain recombines TRBV19 with TRBJ2-7; D is possibly TRBD2 (5 bases). CDR1 is LNHDA, CDR2 SQIVND, per germline (reference sequence). This CDR3 has 15 amino acids. Trimming shortened V by 0 bases and J by 4 bases, and 13 bases separated the two germline ends. CDR3 coding DNA: TGTGCCAGTAGTATAGATTGGACTGAGGGATACGAGCAGTACTTC. Translating gives CASSIDWTEGYEQYF. Using reference TRBV19 and TRBJ2-7 for the parts outside the CDR3, the full variable domain is DGGITQSPKYLFRKEGQNVTLSCEQNLNHDAMYWYRQDPGQGLRLIYYSQIVNDFQKGDIAEGYSVSREKKESFPLTVTSAQKNPTAFYLCASSIDWTEGYEQYFGPGTRLTVT.

This clonotype came up many times. V and J are TRBV20-1 and TRBJ2-7; TRBD2 is a possible D gene (5 bases). Germline CDR1 DFQATT, CDR2 SNEGSKA (reference sequence). CDR3 length: 13 amino acids. The ends were cut back, 6 bases at V and 2 bases at J, with 14 bases in the middle. The CDR3, as DNA: TGCAGTGCCCGTGAGGGCGGCCCCTACGAGCAGTACTTC. Amino acids: CSAREGGPYEQYF.

This clonotype has a count of ten or more. The V call is TRBV9, the J call TRBJ2-5, with TRBD2 as a possible D gene (6 bases). Germline V CDR1 and CDR2: SGDLS, YYNGEE. There are 14 residues in the CDR3. V was cut by 4 bases and J by 5 bases, with 15 bases left in between. The chain's CDR3 is CASSPYGGYETQYF. CDR3 sequence (DNA): TGTGCCAGCAGCCCATACGGAGGGTACGAGACCCAGTACTTC.

This clonotype was picked up many times. The V call is TRBV14, the J call TRBJ1-1; D is uncertain. Between the trimmed V and J ends, which lost 4 bases and 3 bases, there was a span of 18 bases. Per germline, CDR1 SGHDN and CDR2 FVKESK. The CDR3 extends over 16 amino acids. The CDR3 spells CASSPEVGRADTEAFF. The CDR3 DNA is TGTGCCAGCAGCCCCGAGGTTGGGCGGGCGGACACTGAAGCTTTCTTT.

The chain links TRBV3-1 to TRBJ1-6; 7 nucleotides match TRBD1. Unmatched junction bases numbered 2, after V lost 1 base and J lost 5 bases. From germline, CDR1 is LGHDT and CDR2 YNNKEL (reference sequence). The CDR3 is 15 residues long. This CDR3 reads CASSQGGQHNSPLHF. The CDR3 DNA follows: TGTGCCAGCAGCCAAGGGGGACAGCATAATTCACCCCTCCACTTT.

There are many counts of this clonotype. The V call is TRBV27, the J call TRBJ1-1; 8 bases are shared with TRBD1. The length of the CDR3 is 14 residues. Germline CDR1 is MNHEY and CDR2 is SMNVEV (reference sequence). V lost 5 bases to trimming and J lost 5 bases; unmatched junction nucleotides: 7. CDR3 DNA: TGTGCCAGCAGTGGACAGGGAGGGGGTACTGAAGCTTTCTTT. Protein: CASSGQGGGTEAFF.

This clonotype was seen many times. V usage is TRBV4-1 and J usage is TRBJ2-2; 13 bases match TRBD2. V shed 1 base, J shed 4 bases, and the junction held 6 bases outside the gene matches. This CDR3 comprises 18 residues. CDR1 and CDR2 (germline): MGHRA, YSYEKL. CDR3 sequence (DNA): TGCGCCAGCAGCCAAGTAACTAGCGGGGGGGCGGTCACCGGGGAGCTGTTTTTT. Translating gives CASSQVTSGGAVTGELFF.

Note on this clonotype: This may stem from a read error, because a much larger clone lies one nucleotide away. The chain has TRBV28 and TRBJ1-4, with D uncertain. In germline, CDR1 is MDHEN, CDR2 SYDVKM. CDR3 length: 15 residues. Deletions cut 6 bases from V and 10 bases from J, with 21 bases between. Here the CDR3 reads CASSPGALRYVKLFF. The CDR3 DNA sequence: TGTGCCAGCAGCCCAGGCGCGCTGCGATATGTAAAACTGTTTTTT.

The chain couples TRBV27 to TRBJ2-7; the D is unclear. Germline V CDR1 and CDR2: MNHEY, SMNVEV (reference sequence). There are 14 residues in the CDR3. The V and J ends lost 6 bases and 4 bases respectively, with 16 bases between them. CDR3 region: CASSLKGTEYEQYF. As DNA, the CDR3 is TGTGCCAGCAGCTTAAAGGGAACTGAGTACGAGCAGTACTTC.

This chain connects TRBV28 to TRBJ2-5; D is perhaps TRBD1 (6 bases). CDR3 size: 12 residues. V dropped 3 bases and J dropped 7 bases, with 9 bases sitting between them. The germline V gene has CDR1 MDHEN and CDR2 SYDVKM. CDR3 region: CASSFTGRTQYF. The CDR3 DNA reads TGTGCCAGCAGTTTTACAGGGCGGACCCAGTACTTC.

The sample holds many counts of this clonotype. The rearrangement joins TRBV6-5 to TRBJ2-7; unclear D gene. The CDR3 is 11 amino acids. Germline V lookup: CDR1 MNHEY, CDR2 SVGAGI. The V end was cut by 6 bases, the J end by 6 bases, with 9 bases between. This CDR3 reads CASRGWFEQYF. The CDR3 region has the DNA TGTGCCAGCAGGGGGTGGTTCGAGCAGTACTTC.

There are a few counts of this clonotype. V is TRBV29-1 and J is TRBJ1-1; no clear D gene. V lost 2 bases, J lost 3 bases, and 4 bases lay in between. The CDR3 totals 11 residues. CDR1 and CDR2 from the germline V gene are SQVTM and ANQGSEA. The CDR3 loop reads CSVELHTEAFF. The CDR3 DNA follows: TGCAGCGTTGAACTTCACACTGAAGCTTTCTTT.

This clonotype was recorded a few times. The V and J genes are TRBV7-6 and TRBJ1-1; perhaps TRBD1 as D (5 bases). The V gene lost 6 bases and the J gene lost 3 bases, with 14 bases spanning the gap. This CDR3 contains 14 residues. Per germline, CDR1 SGHVS and CDR2 FNYEAQ. CDR3 in amino acids: CASRPDGAYTEAFF. CDR3 nucleotide sequence: TGTGCCAGCAGACCCGACGGGGCTTACACTGAAGCTTTCTTT.

This clonotype was recorded many times. The chain carries TRBV4-1 and TRBJ2-4; D ambiguous. The CDR3 totals 15 residues. In germline, CDR1 is MGHRA, CDR2 YSYEKL. The V gene lost 1 base and the J gene lost 2 bases, with 9 bases spanning the gap. DNA of the CDR3: TGCGCCAGCAGCCAAGTTCACCCCTCCAAAAACATTCAGTACTTC. Residues: CASSQVHPSKNIQYF.

This clonotype has a count of ten or more. The chain couples TRBV2 to TRBJ1-5; D is unclear. The ends were cut back, 6 bases at V and 0 bases at J, with 9 bases in the middle. The CDR3 is made up of 14 amino acids. Germline V gives CDR1 SNHLY, CDR2 FYNNEI. The CDR3 protein is CASRPTYSNQPQHF. In DNA form, the CDR3 reads TGTGCCAGCAGGCCCACATATAGCAATCAGCCCCAGCATTTT.

Only a few counts were recorded for this clonotype. The chain combines TRBV4-1 with TRBJ1-3; no clear D gene. Trimming pared 0 bases from V and 2 bases from J, leaving 8 bases between. The germline V gene encodes CDR1 MGHRA and CDR2 YSYEKL. The CDR3 runs 15 residues. The CDR3 protein is CASSQDTGAGNTIYF. The CDR3 DNA follows: TGCGCCAGCAGCCAAGATACCGGCGCTGGAAACACCATATATTTT.

The J gene is TRBJ2-5, the V gene TRBV9; D is undetermined. Germline V gives CDR1 SGDLS, CDR2 YYNGEE. The CDR3 has 13 amino acids. The ends were cut back, 0 bases at V and 1 base at J, with 4 bases in the middle. The CDR3, as DNA: TGTGCCAGCAGCGTAGCTAGCCAAGAGACCCAGTACTTC. This gives the protein CASSVASQETQYF.